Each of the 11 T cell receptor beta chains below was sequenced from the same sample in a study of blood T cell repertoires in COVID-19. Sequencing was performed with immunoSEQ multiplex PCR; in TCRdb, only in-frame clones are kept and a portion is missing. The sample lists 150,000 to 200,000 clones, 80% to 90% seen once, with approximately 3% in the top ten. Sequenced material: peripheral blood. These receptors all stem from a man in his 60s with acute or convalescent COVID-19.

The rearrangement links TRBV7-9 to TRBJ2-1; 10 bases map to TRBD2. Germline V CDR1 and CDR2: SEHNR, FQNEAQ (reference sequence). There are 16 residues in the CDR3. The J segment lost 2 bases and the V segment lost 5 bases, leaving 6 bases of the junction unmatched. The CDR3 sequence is CASSPRLAGTYNEQFF. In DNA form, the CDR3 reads TGTGCCAGCAGCCCCCGACTAGCGGGCACCTACAATGAGCAGTTCTTC.

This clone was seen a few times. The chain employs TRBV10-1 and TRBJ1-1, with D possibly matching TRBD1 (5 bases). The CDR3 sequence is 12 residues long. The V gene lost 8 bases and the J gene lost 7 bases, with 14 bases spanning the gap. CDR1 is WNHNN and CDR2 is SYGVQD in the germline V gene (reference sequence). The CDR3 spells CASRGTDSEAFF. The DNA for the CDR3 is TGCGCCAGCCGCGGGACGGATAGTGAAGCTTTCTTT.

DNA of the CDR3: TGTGCCTGGAGTCCTCCCGGCAGGGGGGGCAATCAGCCCCAGCATTTT. It yields the protein CAWSPPGRGGNQPQHF. This chain joins TRBV30 and TRBJ1-5; the match to TRBD1 covers 7 bases. This CDR3 spans 16 amino acids. J gave up 2 bases and V 2 bases, and 9 bases lay outside the gene matches. The V gene's germline CDR1 is GTSNPN and CDR2 SVGIG (reference sequence). The full variable domain, completed using reference TRBV30 and TRBJ1-5, is SQTIHQWPATLVQPVGSPLSLECTVEGTSNPNLYWYRQAAGRGLQLLFYSVGIGQISSEVPQNLSASRPQDRQFILSSKKLLLSDSGFYLCAWSPPGRGGNQPQHFGDGTRLSIL.

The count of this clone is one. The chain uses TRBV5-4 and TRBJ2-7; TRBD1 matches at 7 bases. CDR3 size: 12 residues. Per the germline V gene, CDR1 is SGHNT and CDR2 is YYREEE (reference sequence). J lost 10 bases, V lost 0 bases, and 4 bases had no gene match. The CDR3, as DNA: TGTGCCAGCAGCTTGGACCGACAGGGCCAGTACTTC. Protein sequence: CASSLDRQGQYF.

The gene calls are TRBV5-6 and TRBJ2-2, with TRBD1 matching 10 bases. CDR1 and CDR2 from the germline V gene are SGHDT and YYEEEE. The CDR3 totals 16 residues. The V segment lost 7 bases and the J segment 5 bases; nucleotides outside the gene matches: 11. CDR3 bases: TGTGCCAGCTATGCCCGGGACAGGGGTACTACCGGGGAGCTGTTTTTT. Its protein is CASYARDRGTTGELFF.

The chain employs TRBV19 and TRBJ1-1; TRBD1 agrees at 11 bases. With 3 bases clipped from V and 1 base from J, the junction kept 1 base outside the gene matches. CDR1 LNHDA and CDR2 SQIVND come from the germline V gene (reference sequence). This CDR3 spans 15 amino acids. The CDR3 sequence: CASSMGTGGNTEAFF. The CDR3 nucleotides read TGTGCCAGTAGTATGGGGACAGGGGGGAACACTGAAGCTTTCTTT.

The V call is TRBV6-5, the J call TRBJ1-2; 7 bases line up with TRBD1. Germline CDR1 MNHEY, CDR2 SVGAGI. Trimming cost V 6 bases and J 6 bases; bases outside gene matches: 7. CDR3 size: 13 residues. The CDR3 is CASRPPGTDGYTF. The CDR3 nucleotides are TGTGCCAGCAGACCTCCCGGGACAGATGGCTACACCTTC.

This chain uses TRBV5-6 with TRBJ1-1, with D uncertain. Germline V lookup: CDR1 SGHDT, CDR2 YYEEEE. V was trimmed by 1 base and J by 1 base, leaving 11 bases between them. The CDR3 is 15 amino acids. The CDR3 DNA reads TGTGCCAGCAGCTTGACCACGGGTCGGAACACTGAAGCTTTCTTT. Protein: CASSLTTGRNTEAFF.

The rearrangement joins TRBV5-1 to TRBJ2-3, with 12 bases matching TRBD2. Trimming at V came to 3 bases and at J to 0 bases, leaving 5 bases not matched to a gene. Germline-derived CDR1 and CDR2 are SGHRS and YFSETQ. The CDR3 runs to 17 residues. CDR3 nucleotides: TGCGCCAGCAGCTCGGGACTAGCGGGCCCAAGCACAGATACGCAGTATTTT. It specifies CASSSGLAGPSTDTQYF.

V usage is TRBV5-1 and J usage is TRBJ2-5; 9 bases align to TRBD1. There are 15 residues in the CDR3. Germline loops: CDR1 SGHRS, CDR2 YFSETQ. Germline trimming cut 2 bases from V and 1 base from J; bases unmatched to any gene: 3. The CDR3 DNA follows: TGCGCCAGCAGCTTACAGGGGGCTCTCCAAGAGACCCAGTACTTC. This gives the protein CASSLQGALQETQYF.

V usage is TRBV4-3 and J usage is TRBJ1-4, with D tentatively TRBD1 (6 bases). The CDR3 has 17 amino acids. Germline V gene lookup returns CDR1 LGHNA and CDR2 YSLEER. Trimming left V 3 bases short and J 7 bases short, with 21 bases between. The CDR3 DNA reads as TGCGCCAGCAGCCACCGTCGAGGCGCACAGGGAAGTGAAAAACTGTTTTTT. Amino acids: CASSHRRGAQGSEKLFF.